This entry lists 8 T cell receptor beta chains sequenced from one sample in a study of tumor-infiltrating lymphocytes in primary liver carcinoma. They got blood RNA out of unsorted whole blood and also pulled out germline DNA. The researchers produced TCR beta cDNA from 500 ng total RNA with a constant-region primer. Slightly modified ARM-PCR served as the procedure for the TCR beta libraries. These libraries came from three rounds of nested multiplex PCR. TRBV1-TRBV30 forward primers and a C-beta reverse primer were used in the first two PCR rounds, which each ran for around 10 cycles. Each CDR3 protein is one row after TCRdb ran MiXCR on the multiplex PCR reads. The sample records about 200,000 distinct CDR3 sequences, almost 65% being singletons. The sequenced sample consisted of peripheral blood. All receptors come from an older woman with primary liver carcinoma and hepatitis B virus infection.

Details on this clonotype: A read error may be the cause here, since a much bigger clone is one base away. This chain links TRBV9 with TRBJ2-1, with 11 bases aligning to TRBD2. The CDR3 has 16 residues. Per the germline V gene, CDR1 is SGDLS and CDR2 is YYNGEE. CDR3 nucleotide sequence: TGTGCCAGCAGCGATCTAGCGGGGGGCTCCTACAATAAGCAGTTCTTC. It translates to CASSDLAGGSYNKQFF.

As regards this clonotype: This clone may be a read error of a much larger clone one base away. This chain links TRBV12-3 or TRBV12-4 with TRBJ2-2; TRBD1 matches at 7 bases. With V trimmed by 8 bases and J by 6 bases, 12 bases remained unmatched. CDR3 size: 15 residues. The CDR3 is CASGERGLGAGELFF. Written as DNA, the CDR3 is TGTGCCAGCGGCGAAAGGGGGCTGGGCGCCGGGGAGCTGTTTTTT.

This clonotype was picked up a small number of times. The germline gene is not matched at one end of the junction; a read error may be the cause. This sequence joins TRBV11-2 and TRBJ2-3, with unresolved D. The CDR3 sequence is 14 residues long. The germline gives CDR1 SGHAT, CDR2 FQNNGV. CDR3 amino acids: CTSSLSASTDTQYF. The CDR3 DNA sequence: TGTACCAGTAGCCTCTCGGCCAGCACTGATACGCAGTATTTT. Filled out from reference TRBV11-2 and TRBJ2-3, the complete variable domain reads EAGVAQSPRYKIIEKRQSVAFWCNPISGHATLYWYQQILGQGPKLLIQFQNNGVVDDSQLPKDRFSAERLKGVDSTLKIQPAKLEDSAVYLCTSSLSASTDTQYFGPGTRLTVL.

V gene TRBV5-1 combines with J gene TRBJ2-7, with 8 bases identical to TRBD1. This CDR3 has 14 amino acids. V shed 2 bases, J shed 3 bases, and the junction held 4 bases outside the gene matches. The V gene's germline CDR1 is SGHRS and CDR2 YFSETQ. The CDR3 DNA reads TGCGCCAGCAGCTTCTTTGGACAGGGCTACGAGCAGTACTTC. Translated: CASSFFGQGYEQYF.

This clonotype was seen at least ten times. The chain is built from TRBV4-1 and TRBJ2-3; D gene ambiguous. CDR1 is MGHRA, CDR2 YSYEKL, per germline. The length of the CDR3 is 14 residues. Trimming stripped 1 base from V and 5 bases from J, with 10 bases between. CDR3 sequence (DNA): TGCGCCAGCAGCCAAGGAGGAACCCAAGATACGCAGTATTTT. Encoded protein: CASSQGGTQDTQYF.

The chain links TRBV7-9 to TRBJ2-5; D gene ambiguous. This CDR3 contains 13 residues. CDR1 and CDR2 from the germline V gene are SEHNR and FQNEAQ (reference sequence). V lost 2 bases and J 6 bases, leaving 10 bases between the germline ends. The CDR3 bases are TGTGCCAGCAGCTTATTAGGACCACAGACCCAGTACTTC. Its protein is CASSLLGPQTQYF.

Details on this clonotype: It may be a read error: a sequence one base away is much more abundant. The chain joins TRBV12-3 or TRBV12-4 to TRBJ1-2, with D maybe TRBD1 (6 bases). CDR3 length equals 13 residues. The CDR3 sequence: CASRNNWDIQFIF. The DNA of the CDR3 is TGTGCCAGCAGAAACAATTGGGACATCCAGTTCATTTTC.

Points on this clonotype: The junction departs from the called germline gene at one end, perhaps through a read error. J is TRBJ2-7 and V is TRBV4-1; D is perhaps TRBD1 or TRBD2 (5 bases each). The CDR3 has 14 residues. The germline V gene encodes CDR1 MGHRA and CDR2 YSYEKL. CDR3: CASSPSGRPYVQYF. Here the CDR3 DNA reads TGCGCCAGCAGTCCCTCGGGACGGCCCTACGTGCAGTACTTC.